The clone carrying this T cell receptor (beta chain) was seen a single time. The antigen remains unidentified. The data were taken from a study of cytomegalovirus exposure and HLA in healthy donors. Findings and caveats of the study: TCR beta sequences reportedly predicted most subjects' HLA-A and HLA-B alleles accurately. Many donors shared some public TCRs, even though most TCR sequences were rare.

The PCR had 60 Vbeta and 13 Jbeta primers. The data were produced by immunoSEQ multiplex PCR, yet TCRdb's version contains in-frame clones alone and is incomplete. The table lists around 130,000 clones, over 65% of them singletons. Trimming removed 5 bases at V and 3 bases at J, with 15 bases between. CDR1 MDHEN and CDR2 SYDVKM come from the germline V gene. The CDR3 loop spans 15 amino acids. This TCR was sampled from a woman under 40 in good health and CMV-seronegative. J is TRBJ2-3 and V is TRBV28; possibly TRBD2 for D (7 bases). Sequenced input: PBMCs. DNA of the CDR3: TGTGCCAGCAGTCCAAGGGGGGAGGGGACAGATACGCAGTATTTT. Translating gives CASSPRGEGTDTQYF. The full variable domain, completed using reference TRBV28 and TRBJ2-3, is DVKVTQSSRYLVKRTGEKVFLECVQDMDHENMFWYRQDPGLGLRLIYFSYDVKMKEKGDIPEGYSVSREKKERFSLILESASTNQTSMYLCASSPRGEGTDTQYFGPGTRLTVL.